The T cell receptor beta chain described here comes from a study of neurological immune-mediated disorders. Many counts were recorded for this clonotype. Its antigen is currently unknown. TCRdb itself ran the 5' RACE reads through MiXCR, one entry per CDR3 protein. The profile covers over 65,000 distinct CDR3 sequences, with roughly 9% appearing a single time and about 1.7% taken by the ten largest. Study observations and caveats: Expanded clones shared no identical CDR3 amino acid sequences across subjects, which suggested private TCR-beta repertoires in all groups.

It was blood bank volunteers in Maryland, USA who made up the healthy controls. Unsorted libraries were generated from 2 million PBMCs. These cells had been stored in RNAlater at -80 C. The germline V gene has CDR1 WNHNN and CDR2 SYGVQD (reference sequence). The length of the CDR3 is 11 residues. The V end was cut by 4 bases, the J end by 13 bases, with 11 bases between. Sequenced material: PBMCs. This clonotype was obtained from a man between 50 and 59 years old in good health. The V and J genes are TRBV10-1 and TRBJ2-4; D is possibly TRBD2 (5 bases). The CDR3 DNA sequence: TGCGCCAGCAGTGTGGCGGAGGTCCAGTACTTC. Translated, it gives CASSVAEVQYF.